The 22 T cell receptor beta chains given below trace back to one sample, sequenced in a study of blood T cell repertoires in COVID-19. Produced via immunoSEQ multiplex PCR; TCRdb's table is partial and in-frame only. The table shows about 60,000 clones, with about 91% occurring only once. Sequencing was performed on peripheral blood. Receptors were obtained from a woman aged 80 or over with active COVID-19.

The chain uses TRBV10-3 and TRBJ2-1, with D uncertain. Germline V gives CDR1 ENHRY, CDR2 SYGVKD. V lost 7 bases and J 4 bases, leaving 14 bases between the germline ends. This CDR3 is 14 amino acids long. The CDR3 here is CAIKYSNLYNEQFF. The CDR3 DNA reads TGTGCCATCAAATATAGTAATTTATACAATGAGCAGTTCTTC.

The J gene is TRBJ2-5, the V gene TRBV7-2; tentatively, D is TRBD2 (6 bases). Trimming removed 6 bases at V and 7 bases at J, with 18 bases between. Germline lookup yields CDR1 SGHTA and CDR2 FQGNSA. The CDR3 has 14 residues. CDR3 loop: CASRSGGTRGTQYF. In nucleotides, the CDR3 is TGTGCCAGCAGATCCGGAGGGACGAGGGGGACCCAGTACTTC. Full variable domain (remainder filled in from reference TRBV7-2 and TRBJ2-5): GAGVSQSPSNKVTEKGKDVELRCDPISGHTALYWYRQSLGQGLEFLIYFQGNSAPDKSGLPSDRFSAERTGGSVSTLTIQRTQQEDSAVYLCASRSGGTRGTQYFGPGTRLLVL.

CDR3 region: CASSSTGNYGYTF. The CDR3 DNA is TGTGCCAGCAGTTCGACAGGGAACTATGGCTACACCTTC. The chain combines TRBV27 with TRBJ1-2; 7 positions agree with TRBD1. V lost 4 bases, J lost 2 bases, and 1 base stayed unmatched. Germline CDR1 reads MNHEY; CDR2 reads SMNVEV (reference sequence). The CDR3 extends over 13 amino acids.

The V gene is TRBV20-1, the J gene TRBJ2-1, with a weak D call TRBD2 (6 bases). The germline V gene has CDR1 DFQATT and CDR2 SNEGSKA (reference sequence). The CDR3 length is 14 residues. Deletions cut 3 bases from V and 5 bases from J, with 14 bases between. The CDR3: CSASPPRGDNEQFF. Written as DNA, the CDR3 is TGCAGTGCTAGTCCCCCCCGCGGGGACAATGAGCAGTTCTTC.

The J gene is TRBJ2-1, the V gene TRBV4-3, with D hard to call. From germline, CDR1 is LGHNA and CDR2 YSLEER. The CDR3 loop spans 14 amino acids. The V gene lost 0 bases and the J gene lost 5 bases, with 8 bases spanning the gap. As DNA, the CDR3 is TGCGCCAGCAGCCAAGATCTTGTCGACAATGAGCAGTTCTTC. Residues: CASSQDLVDNEQFF.

The chain couples TRBV27 to TRBJ2-3, with D possibly being TRBD2 (6 bases). Looked up from germline, CDR1 is MNHEY and CDR2 is SMNVEV (reference sequence). The V end lost 6 bases, the J end lost 9 bases, and 13 bases lay between the germline ends. This CDR3 has 12 residues. The chain's CDR3 is CASSWSGRTQYF. CDR3 in DNA: TGTGCCAGCAGCTGGTCGGGGAGGACGCAGTATTTT.

The V gene is TRBV15, the J gene TRBJ2-1; TRBD2 matches at 7 bases. This CDR3 is 15 amino acids long. Germline V gene data show CDR1 as LNHNV and CDR2 as YYDKDF (reference sequence). V shed 1 base and J 5 bases; nucleotides not matched to a gene: 5. The CDR3 nucleotides are TGTGCCACCAGCAGAGGTGAGACTAGCCACAATGAGCAGTTCTTC. Translated, it gives CATSRGETSHNEQFF.

This chain joins TRBV9 and TRBJ2-5, with 8 nucleotides matching TRBD2. Per germline, CDR1 SGDLS and CDR2 YYNGEE. This CDR3 contains 15 residues. V was pared by 0 bases and J by 5 bases, with 6 bases of the junction left unmatched. This chain's CDR3 is CASSVDWRGAETQYF. For the CDR3, the DNA is TGTGCCAGCAGCGTAGACTGGCGGGGGGCTGAGACCCAGTACTTC.

This sequence joins TRBV18 and TRBJ2-7; weak D call: TRBD1 (6 bases). Trimming left V 5 bases short and J 2 bases short, with 13 bases between. Germline lookup yields CDR1 KGHSH and CDR2 LQKENI. The CDR3 totals 14 residues. The CDR3 DNA follows: TGTGCCAGCTCAGCTAACGGACAGCCCTACGAGCAGTACTTC. Its translation: CASSANGQPYEQYF.

The chain has TRBV25-1 and TRBJ2-2; TRBD1 is a possible D gene (6 bases). This CDR3 is 15 amino acids long. V dropped 3 bases and J dropped 6 bases, with 14 bases sitting between them. Looked up from germline, CDR1 is MGHDK and CDR2 is SYGVNS. The CDR3 coding sequence is TGTGCCAGCAGTGACAACAGGGATGCCCCCGGGGAGCTGTTTTTT. Protein sequence: CASSDNRDAPGELFF.

The rearrangement joins TRBV30 to TRBJ1-4; 9 bases map to TRBD1. The J segment lost 5 bases and the V segment lost 2 bases, leaving 6 bases of the junction unmatched. The CDR3 extends over 15 amino acids. Germline assignment: CDR1 GTSNPN and CDR2 SVGIG (reference sequence). CDR3 sequence: CAWSRPGQGNEKLFF. CDR3 nucleotides: TGTGCCTGGAGTCGGCCGGGACAGGGAAATGAAAAACTGTTTTTT.

The chain is built from TRBV6-6 and TRBJ1-2; no clear D gene. The CDR3 is 13 amino acids. V lost 5 bases, J lost 0 bases, and 7 bases lay in between. Germline CDR1 MNHNY, CDR2 SVGAGI (reference sequence). The CDR3 is CASSQPANYGYTF. The CDR3 DNA reads as TGTGCCAGCAGTCAGCCCGCTAACTATGGCTACACCTTC.

The chain is built from TRBV19 and TRBJ2-5; D unresolved. Between the trimmed V and J ends, which lost 4 bases and 5 bases, there was a span of 11 bases. Per the germline V gene, CDR1 is LNHDA and CDR2 is SQIVND (reference sequence). There are 13 residues in the CDR3. CDR3 protein: CASSTALPETQYF. The CDR3 DNA sequence: TGTGCCAGTAGTACAGCGCTTCCGGAGACCCAGTACTTC.

The V gene is TRBV20-1, the J gene TRBJ1-1; no definite D call. Per the germline V gene, CDR1 is DFQATT and CDR2 is SNEGSKA (reference sequence). This CDR3 spans 11 amino acids. With 5 bases removed from V and 8 bases from J, the gap between germline ends came to 12 bases. CDR3 loop: CSALEGREAFF. CDR3 bases: TGCAGTGCTCTAGAAGGGAGAGAAGCTTTCTTT.

CDR3 sequence (DNA): TGCGCCAGCAGCTTTACAGGGGTTAGGACTGAAGCTTTCTTT. This translates into CASSFTGVRTEAFF. The chain has TRBV5-1 and TRBJ1-1; 7 bases are a match to TRBD1. Germline V gene sequence: CDR1 SGHRS, CDR2 YFSETQ. The CDR3 length is 14 residues. V shed 2 bases, J shed 5 bases, and the junction held 6 bases outside the gene matches.

V and J are TRBV11-2 and TRBJ2-5; 9 positions match TRBD2. The length of the CDR3 is 17 residues. J gave up 1 base and V 1 base, and 7 bases lay outside the gene matches. Germline values: CDR1 SGHAT, CDR2 FQNNGV. The CDR3, as DNA: TGTGCCAGCAGCTTAGGTGTGCAGCGGGGGGTCCAAGAGACCCAGTACTTC. As protein: CASSLGVQRGVQETQYF.

The rearrangement uses TRBV4-1 and TRBJ2-5, with TRBD2 identical over 11 bases. The germline gives CDR1 MGHRA, CDR2 YSYEKL. V lost 4 bases to trimming and J lost 5 bases; unmatched junction nucleotides: 24. The CDR3 totals 21 residues. The CDR3 loop is CASSRLPRATLAGGPEETQYF. The CDR3, as DNA: TGCGCCAGCAGCCGCCTTCCTAGGGCCACGTTAGCGGGGGGGCCAGAGGAGACCCAGTACTTC.

The J gene is TRBJ1-1, the V gene TRBV29-1; D remains unclear. Germline assignment: CDR1 SQVTM and CDR2 ANQGSEA. Trimming took 3 bases from V and 4 from J, leaving 15 bases between them. The CDR3 covers 14 residues. CDR3 loop: CSVDFLLEGTEAFF. The CDR3 region has the DNA TGCAGCGTTGATTTCCTTTTGGAGGGCACTGAAGCTTTCTTT.

The CDR3 DNA is TGCGCCAGCAGCTTGCAAACGGGACAGGCATGGGAGCAGTTCTTC. It is translated as CASSLQTGQAWEQFF. This chain connects TRBV5-1 to TRBJ2-1; TRBD1 matches 8 bases. Per germline, CDR1 SGHRS and CDR2 YFSETQ. Losses at the gene ends were 1 base for V and 10 bases for J; bases not matched to a gene: 10. The CDR3 runs to 15 residues.

The chain uses TRBV30 and TRBJ1-3; D gene uncertain. Germline V gene sequence: CDR1 GTSNPN, CDR2 SVGIG (reference sequence). V was shortened by 0 bases and J by 0 bases, with 6 bases between the two germline ends. This CDR3 spans 14 amino acids. The chain's CDR3 is CAWSVSVSGNTIYF. In DNA form, the CDR3 reads TGTGCCTGGAGTGTATCCGTCTCTGGAAACACCATATATTTT.

The chain recombines TRBV18 with TRBJ2-1, with 11 bases identical to TRBD2. The CDR3 length is 18 residues. CDR1 KGHSH and CDR2 LQKENI come from the germline V gene. Trimming at V came to 0 bases and at J to 6 bases, leaving 10 bases not matched to a gene. CDR3 sequence (DNA): TGTGCCAGCTCACCACCTAGCGGGGGGGCCCAGTTTCTCAATGAGCAGTTCTTC. It translates to CASSPPSGGAQFLNEQFF.

J is TRBJ2-7 and V is TRBV21-1; TRBD1, the table's D call, was not compared with the DNA. TRBV21-1 is labeled a pseudogene. The CDR3 has 12 amino acids. The chain's CDR3 is CASRGLAYEQYF. CDR3 bases: TGTGCCAGCAGGGGGCTTGCCTACGAGCAGTACTTC.